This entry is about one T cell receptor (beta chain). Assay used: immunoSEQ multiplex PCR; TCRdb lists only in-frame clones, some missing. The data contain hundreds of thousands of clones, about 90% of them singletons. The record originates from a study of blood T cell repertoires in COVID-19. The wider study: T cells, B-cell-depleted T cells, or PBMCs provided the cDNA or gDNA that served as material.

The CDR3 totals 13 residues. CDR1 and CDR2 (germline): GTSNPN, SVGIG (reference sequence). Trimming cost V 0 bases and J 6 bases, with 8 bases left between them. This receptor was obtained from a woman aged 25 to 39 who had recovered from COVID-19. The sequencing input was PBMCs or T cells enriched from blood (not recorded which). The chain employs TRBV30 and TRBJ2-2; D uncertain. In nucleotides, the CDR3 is TGTGCCTGGAGTGTTTCAGTCTCCGGGGAGCTGTTTTTT. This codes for CAWSVSVSGELFF.